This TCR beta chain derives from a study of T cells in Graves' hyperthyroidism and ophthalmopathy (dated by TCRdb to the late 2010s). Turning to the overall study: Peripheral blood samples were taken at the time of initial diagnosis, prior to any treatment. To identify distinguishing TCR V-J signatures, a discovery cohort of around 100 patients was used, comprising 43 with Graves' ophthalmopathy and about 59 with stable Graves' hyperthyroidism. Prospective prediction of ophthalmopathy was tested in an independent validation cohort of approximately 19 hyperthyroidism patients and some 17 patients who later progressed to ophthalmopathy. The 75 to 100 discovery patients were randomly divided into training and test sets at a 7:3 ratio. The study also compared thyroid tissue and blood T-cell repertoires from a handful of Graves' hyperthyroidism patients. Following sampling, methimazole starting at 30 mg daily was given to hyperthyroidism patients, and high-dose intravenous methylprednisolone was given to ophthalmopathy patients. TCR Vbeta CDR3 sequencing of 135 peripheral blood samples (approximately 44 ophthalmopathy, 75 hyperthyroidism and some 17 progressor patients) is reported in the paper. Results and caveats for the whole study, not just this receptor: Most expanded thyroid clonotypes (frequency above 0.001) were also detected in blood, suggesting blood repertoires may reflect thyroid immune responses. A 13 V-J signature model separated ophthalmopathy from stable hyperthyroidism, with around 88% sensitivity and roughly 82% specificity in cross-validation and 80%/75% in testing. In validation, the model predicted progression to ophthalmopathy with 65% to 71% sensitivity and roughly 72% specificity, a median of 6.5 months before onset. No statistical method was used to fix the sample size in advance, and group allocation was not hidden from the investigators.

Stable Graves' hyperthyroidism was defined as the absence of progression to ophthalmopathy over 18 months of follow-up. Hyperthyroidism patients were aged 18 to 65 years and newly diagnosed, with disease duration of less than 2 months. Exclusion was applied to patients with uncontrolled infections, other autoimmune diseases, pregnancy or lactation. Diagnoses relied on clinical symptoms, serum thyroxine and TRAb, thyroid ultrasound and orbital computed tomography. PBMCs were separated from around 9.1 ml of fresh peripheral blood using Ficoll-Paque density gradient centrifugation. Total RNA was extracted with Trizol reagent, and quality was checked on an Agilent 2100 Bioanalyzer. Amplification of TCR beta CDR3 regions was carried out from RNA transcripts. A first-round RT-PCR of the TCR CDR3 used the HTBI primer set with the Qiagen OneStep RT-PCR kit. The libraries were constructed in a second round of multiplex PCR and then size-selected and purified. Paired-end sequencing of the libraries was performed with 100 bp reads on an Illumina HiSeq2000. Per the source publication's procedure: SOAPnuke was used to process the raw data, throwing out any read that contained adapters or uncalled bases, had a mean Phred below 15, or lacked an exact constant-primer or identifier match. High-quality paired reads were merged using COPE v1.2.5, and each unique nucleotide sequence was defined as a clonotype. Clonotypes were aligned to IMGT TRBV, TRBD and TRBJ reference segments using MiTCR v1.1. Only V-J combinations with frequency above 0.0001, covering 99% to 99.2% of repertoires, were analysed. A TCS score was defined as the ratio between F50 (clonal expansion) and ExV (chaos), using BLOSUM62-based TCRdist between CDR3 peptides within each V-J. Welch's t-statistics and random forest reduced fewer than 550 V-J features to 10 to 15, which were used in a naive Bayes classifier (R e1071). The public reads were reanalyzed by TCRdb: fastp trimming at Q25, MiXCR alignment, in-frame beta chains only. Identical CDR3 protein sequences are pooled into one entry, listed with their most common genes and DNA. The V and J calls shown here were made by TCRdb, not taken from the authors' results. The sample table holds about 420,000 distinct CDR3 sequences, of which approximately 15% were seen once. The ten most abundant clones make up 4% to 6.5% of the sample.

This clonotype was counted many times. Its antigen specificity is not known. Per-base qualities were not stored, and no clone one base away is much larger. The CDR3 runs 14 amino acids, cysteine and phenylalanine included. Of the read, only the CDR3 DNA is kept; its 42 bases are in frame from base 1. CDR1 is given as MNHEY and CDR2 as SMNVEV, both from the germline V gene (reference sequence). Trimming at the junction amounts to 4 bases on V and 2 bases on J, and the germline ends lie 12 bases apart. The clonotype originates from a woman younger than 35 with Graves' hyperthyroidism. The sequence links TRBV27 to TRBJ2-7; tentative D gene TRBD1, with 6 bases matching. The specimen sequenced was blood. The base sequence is TGTGCCAGCAGTTCAAGGACAGAGACCTACGAGCAGTACTTC. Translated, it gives CASSSRTETYEQYF.